Shown below are 6 T cell receptor beta chains from a single sample sequenced in a study of blood T cells in healthy people across ages (dated by TCRdb to 2014 to 2015). The library was made by 5' RACE. Sequenced on an Illumina HiSeq 2500. A second PCR of roughly 7 to 11 cycles was run with a J-beta primer mix and a sample-barcoded 5' primer. The raw public reads went through TCRdb reprocessing: fastp at Q25, MiXCR clone calling, in-frame beta chains kept. For every CDR3 protein sequence, its rows merge into one entry that carries the most common genes and DNA. The sample data list over a million distinct CDR3 sequences, and around 42% of these were observed just once. The ten largest clones capture roughly 7.9% of the sample. The sequencing input was blood. The receptor set was obtained from a young woman in good health.

The chain is built from TRBV20-1 and TRBJ2-5, with D unresolved. Germline CDR1 and CDR2: DFQATT and SNEGSKA (reference sequence). V was clipped by 4 bases and J by 0 bases, with 9 bases between them. This CDR3 has 13 amino acids. CDR3 sequence: CSANSMYQETQYF. CDR3 bases: TGCAGTGCTAATTCGATGTACCAAGAGACCCAGTACTTC.

The chain combines TRBV6-1 with TRBJ2-5, with D possibly TRBD1 on 6 matching bases. The J call may not be correct, given that the DNA end is closer to TRBJ2-7. In germline, CDR1 is MNHNS, CDR2 SASEGT. The CDR3 runs 11 residues. CDR3 sequence (DNA): TGTGCCAGCTATGGACAGCCCGAGCAGTACTTC. Residues: CASYGQPEQYF.

The chain links TRBV5-6 to TRBJ1-5, with no clear D. There are 12 residues in the CDR3. The germline CDR1 and CDR2 sequences are SGHDT and YYEEEE. Trimming took off 4 bases at V and 9 bases at J, with 11 bases between the two ends. CDR3 amino acids: CASSLGPMPQHF. DNA of the CDR3: TGTGCCAGCAGCCTTGGTCCCATGCCCCAGCATTTT.

The J gene is TRBJ1-1, the V gene TRBV2, with a possible D match to TRBD1 (6 bases). The CDR3 spans 17 residues. V was pared by 3 bases and J by 7 bases, with 24 bases between. Per the germline V gene, CDR1 is SNHLY and CDR2 is FYNNEI. The CDR3: CASSDPPNRVLWGEAFF. CDR3 nucleotide sequence: TGTGCCAGCAGTGATCCACCCAACAGGGTCCTGTGGGGTGAAGCTTTCTTT.

The chain carries TRBV6-5 and TRBJ2-5, with D perhaps matching TRBD1 or TRBD2 (5 bases each). Between the trimmed V and J ends, which lost 6 bases and 3 bases, there was a span of 17 bases. Germline V gene data show CDR1 as MNHEY and CDR2 as SVGAGI. This CDR3 region has 15 residues. For the CDR3, the DNA is TGTGCCAGCAGCCAAGGACCCGGGACCAAAGAGACCCAGTACTTC. This encodes CASSQGPGTKETQYF.

V is TRBV27 and J is TRBJ2-1; possibly TRBD1 or TRBD2 for D (5 bases each). With 7 bases removed from V and 12 bases from J, the gap between germline ends came to 13 bases. This CDR3 is 11 amino acids long. The V gene's germline CDR1 is MNHEY and CDR2 SMNVEV (reference sequence). CDR3 protein: CASTSGAAQFF. CDR3 sequence (DNA): TGTGCCAGCACATCCGGGGCAGCGCAGTTCTTC.